This T cell receptor beta chain was obtained from a study of T cells in localized non-small cell lung cancer. Study results and caveats: Tumor showed lower T cell clonality than uninvolved adjacent lung, where it was highest. The appearance of a median approximately 57 of the top 100 tumor clones was seen in adjacent lung. It remains possible that heterogeneity exists, since only one tumor region was sequenced. The study linked higher blood T cell density to longer overall survival.

A note on this clone: Its specificity is unknown.

V was trimmed by 6 bases and J by 2 bases, leaving 8 bases between them. CDR3 size: 13 residues. The germline gives CDR1 MNHEY, CDR2 SVGAGI. Some clones are missing from TCRdb's copy, which holds only in-frame ones; the method was immunoSEQ multiplex PCR. In the table there are tens of thousands of clones, 87% of which are singletons. This specimen was peripheral blood, taken before any cancer treatment. This clonotype was obtained from a man between 40 and 70 years old with stage I squamous cell lung carcinoma. The V call is TRBV6-5, the J call TRBJ1-3; D ambiguous. The CDR3 nucleotides read TGTGCCAGCAGAGGTATCGCTGGAAACACCATATATTTT. It codes for CASRGIAGNTIYF.